This T cell receptor (beta chain) appears in the sequencing data of a study of beta chain features in type 1 diabetes. Study conclusions and caveats: A moderate, significant TCRB CDR3 shortening appeared in type 1 diabetes across four CD4+ subsets.

All of the isolated RNA was reverse transcribed, so expressed TCRB transcripts were sequenced. Libraries were prepared by immunoSEQ multiplex PCR; TCRdb keeps only in-frame clonotypes and omits some of them. The sample has about 700,000 clones; about an eighth are singletons. With regard to this clone: Its target is not known.

The sequencing input was naive CD4+ T cells from blood. The receptor's source is a man between 18 and 29 years old with type 1 diabetes.

The chain's CDR3 is CSVDGTGDSGANVLTF. The CDR3 region has the DNA TGCAGCGTTGACGGGACAGGGGACTCTGGGGCCAACGTCCTGACTTTC. The rearrangement joins TRBV29-1 to TRBJ2-6; 10 bases fit TRBD1. V gave up 3 bases and J gave up 0 bases; unmatched junction bases: 2. The CDR3 is 16 amino acids. Germline V gene lookup returns CDR1 SQVTM and CDR2 ANQGSEA.